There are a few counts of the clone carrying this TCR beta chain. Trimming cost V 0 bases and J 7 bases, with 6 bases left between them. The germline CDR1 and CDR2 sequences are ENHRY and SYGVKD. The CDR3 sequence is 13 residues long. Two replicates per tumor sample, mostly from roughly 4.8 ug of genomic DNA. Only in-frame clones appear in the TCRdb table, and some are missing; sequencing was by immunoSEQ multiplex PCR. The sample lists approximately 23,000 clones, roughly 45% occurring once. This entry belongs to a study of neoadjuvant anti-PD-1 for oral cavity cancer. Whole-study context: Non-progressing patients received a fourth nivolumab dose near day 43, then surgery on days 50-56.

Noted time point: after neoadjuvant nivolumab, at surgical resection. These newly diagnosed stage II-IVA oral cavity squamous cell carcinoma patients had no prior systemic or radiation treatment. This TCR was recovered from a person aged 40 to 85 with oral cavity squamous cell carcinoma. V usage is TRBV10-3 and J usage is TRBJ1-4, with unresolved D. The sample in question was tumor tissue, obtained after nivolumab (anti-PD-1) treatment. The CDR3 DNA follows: TGTGCCATCAGTGAGTCAACGGGTGAAAAACTGTTTTTT. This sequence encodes CAISESTGEKLFF.